This T cell receptor (beta chain) was sequenced for a study of T-cell memory formation after mild COVID-19. This CDR3 region has 15 residues. Germline V gives CDR1 MDHEN, CDR2 SYDVKM. Germline trimming cut 3 bases from V and 1 base from J; bases unmatched to any gene: 4. Using its own MiXCR run on the 5' RACE reads, TCRdb lists one record per CDR3 protein. The table lists around 150,000 distinct CDR3 sequences, approximately 10% of them singletons. This clonotype occurred many times. The material sequenced was PBMCs or a T cell subset sorted from them (not recorded which). This rearrangement joins TRBV28 to TRBJ2-3, with 7 positions matching TRBD1. The TCR comes from a man between 18 and 35 years old who had mild COVID-19 (a few samples of this study predate the infection). Cell type and time point are not known. The CDR3 loop is CASSFRGGGTDTQYF. CDR3 DNA: TGTGCCAGCAGTTTTCGAGGGGGCGGCACAGATACGCAGTATTTT.